These 22 T cell receptor beta chains were all obtained from the same sample, sequenced in a study of CD8 T cells in acute hepatitis C reinfection. Here immunoSEQ multiplex PCR was the method, and the copy in TCRdb shows in-frame clones only, minus some. The data contain some 40,000 clones, 87% of them singletons. Time point given: naive CD8 control sorted from an acute-time-point sample. Sequences were obtained from naive CD8+ T cells from PBMCs. Receptors originate from a man aged 25 to 40 with chronic hepatitis C.

A few counts support this clone. CDR3 sequence (DNA): TGTGCCAGCAGTTGGCAGGGTCACGGGGAGCTGTTTTTT. This codes for CASSWQGHGELFF. This chain uses TRBV27 with TRBJ2-2, with TRBD1 as a possible D gene (5 bases). Trimming took 4 bases from V and 7 from J, leaving 10 bases between them. CDR1 MNHEY and CDR2 SMNVEV come from the germline V gene (reference sequence). The CDR3 sequence is 13 residues long.

This clone has just a few counts. The J gene is TRBJ1-2, the V gene TRBV19; D is possibly TRBD1 (6 bases). CDR1 is LNHDA and CDR2 is SQIVND in the germline V gene (reference sequence). Trimming stripped 5 bases from V and 6 bases from J, with 19 bases between. The CDR3 sequence is 15 residues long. For the CDR3, the DNA is TGTGCCAGTAGTCTCTGGGGGGCGTTGGAGGATGGCTACACCTTC. Amino acid sequence: CASSLWGALEDGYTF.

V is TRBV11-2 and J is TRBJ1-5; D is ambiguous. The germline V and J ends were trimmed by 4 bases and 3 bases, with 7 bases remaining between them. This CDR3 region has 13 residues. Germline V gives CDR1 SGHAT, CDR2 FQNNGV. DNA of the CDR3: TGTGCCAGCAGCTCGGACGTCAATCAGCCCCAGCATTTT. It codes for CASSSDVNQPQHF.

The genes are TRBV4-2 and TRBJ2-1, with 7 bases identical to TRBD2. V lost 0 bases to trimming and J lost 8 bases; unmatched junction nucleotides: 10. The CDR3 length is 16 residues. Germline loops: CDR1 LGHNA, CDR2 YNFKEQ. The DNA of the CDR3 is TGTGCCAGCAGCCAAGATCATGGCGGGGGTATAGATGAGCAGTTCTTC. This codes for CASSQDHGGGIDEQFF.

V usage is TRBV7-3 and J usage is TRBJ2-7; 12 nucleotides align to TRBD2. The CDR3 has 17 amino acids. V dropped 1 base and J dropped 0; count of bases not matched to a gene: 4. From germline, CDR1 is SGHTA and CDR2 FQGTGA. The CDR3 region is CASSLSPTSGSSYEQYF. The CDR3 coding sequence is TGTGCCAGCAGCTTAAGTCCGACTAGCGGGAGCTCCTACGAGCAGTACTTC.

This clone was picked up a small number of times. This chain connects TRBV10-3 to TRBJ1-2, with a tentative D call TRBD1 (5 bases). The CDR3 is 14 amino acids. Germline V gene lookup returns CDR1 ENHRY and CDR2 SYGVKD. V was cut by 0 bases and J by 8 bases, with 13 bases left in between. The CDR3 coding sequence is TGTGCCATCAGTGAGTCGTGGACCGAGGGGGGCTACACCTTC. Amino acid sequence: CAISESWTEGGYTF.

The chain recombines TRBV9 with TRBJ2-3, with 12 bases that match TRBD2. Germline CDR1 SGDLS, CDR2 YYNGEE. The junction had 2 bases not matched to a gene; V was cut back by 1 base and J by 2 bases. The CDR3 covers 16 residues. The CDR3 here is CASSVLAGGPTDTQYF. CDR3 coding DNA: TGTGCCAGCAGCGTACTAGCGGGGGGGCCCACAGATACGCAGTATTTT.

This chain links TRBV4-3 with TRBJ2-1, with D uncertain. CDR3 length: 17 amino acids. Trimming took off 2 bases at V and 6 bases at J, with 20 bases between the two ends. The germline CDR1 and CDR2 sequences are LGHNA and YSLEER. For the CDR3, the DNA is TGCGCCAGCAGCCAATTCGAGACTCTCACAACCATCAATGAGCAGTTCTTC. Translation gives CASSQFETLTTINEQFF.

The rearrangement links TRBV15 to TRBJ2-7; tentatively, D is TRBD1 or TRBD2 (5 bases each). Trimming removed 5 bases at V and 1 base at J, with 12 bases between. CDR1 LNHNV and CDR2 YYDKDF come from the germline V gene (reference sequence). The CDR3 contains 14 residues. The CDR3 loop is CATSPWDLSYEQYF. CDR3 sequence (DNA): TGTGCCACCAGCCCCTGGGACCTTTCCTACGAGCAGTACTTC.

The chain couples TRBV6-5 to TRBJ1-2, with 10 nucleotides matching TRBD1. Germline CDR1 and CDR2: MNHEY and SVGAGI. The J segment lost 8 bases and the V segment lost 0 bases, leaving 6 bases of the junction unmatched. The CDR3 contains 15 residues. CDR3 in amino acids: CASSYSWDRGTGYTF. In DNA, the CDR3 is TGTGCCAGCAGTTACTCCTGGGACAGGGGTACAGGCTACACCTTC.

In its sample, this clone was seen once. The chain combines TRBV29-1 with TRBJ2-5, with 8 bases identical to TRBD1. CDR3 length equals 11 residues. V was pared by 5 bases and J by 5 bases, with 1 base of the junction left unmatched. The V gene's germline CDR1 is SQVTM and CDR2 ANQGSEA. The CDR3 DNA reads TGCAGCGTTTACAGGGGGGAGACCCAGTACTTC. Its protein product is CSVYRGETQYF.

The chain combines TRBV4-1 with TRBJ2-7; D gene unclear. This CDR3 has 15 residues. CDR1 is MGHRA and CDR2 is YSYEKL in the germline V gene. V was clipped by 0 bases and J by 4 bases, with 13 bases between them. CDR3: CASSQDSRGVYEQYF. The DNA for the CDR3 is TGCGCCAGCAGCCAAGATTCCAGAGGCGTGTACGAGCAGTACTTC.

The chain is built from TRBV27 and TRBJ2-7; D gene uncertain. The CDR3 extends over 14 amino acids. Trimming stripped 0 bases from V and 1 base from J, with 7 bases between. CDR1 is MNHEY, CDR2 SMNVEV, per germline (reference sequence). Written as DNA, the CDR3 is TGTGCCAGCAGTTTATCAGGGCTGTCCTACGAGCAGTACTTC. It is translated as CASSLSGLSYEQYF.

The V call is TRBV6-5, the J call TRBJ1-5; TRBD1 is a possible D gene (6 bases). The CDR3 runs 15 residues. Germline V gene sequence: CDR1 MNHEY, CDR2 SVGAGI. Trimming left V 2 bases short and J 2 bases short, with 10 bases between. This chain's CDR3 is CASSYSGGGNQPQHF. DNA of the CDR3: TGTGCCAGCAGTTACAGCGGGGGCGGCAATCAGCCCCAGCATTTT.

The chain is built from TRBV7-8 and TRBJ1-1; D is unclear. Germline values: CDR1 SGHVS, CDR2 FQNEAQ. The CDR3 loop spans 11 amino acids. Trimming shortened V by 5 bases and J by 7 bases, and 8 bases separated the two germline ends. CDR3 protein: CASSRDGEAFF. The CDR3 DNA sequence: TGTGCCAGCAGCCGAGATGGTGAAGCTTTCTTT.

This chain uses TRBV19 with TRBJ1-4; perhaps TRBD1 as D (5 bases). The CDR3 runs 13 residues. Germline values: CDR1 LNHDA, CDR2 SQIVND (reference sequence). V was pared by 10 bases and J by 7 bases, with 16 bases between. CDR3 DNA: TGTGCCACCTCGGGGGGGTGGGGTGAAAAACTGTTTTTT. Translating it yields CATSGGWGEKLFF.

A single count supports this clone. The chain employs TRBV19 and TRBJ2-5; possible D gene TRBD2, 5 bases. The CDR3 has 15 amino acids. Germline assignment: CDR1 LNHDA and CDR2 SQIVND (reference sequence). Trimming removed 3 bases at V and 2 bases at J, with 13 bases between. This CDR3 is CASSITGWEQETQYF. CDR3 DNA sequence: TGTGCCAGTAGTATTACGGGGTGGGAACAAGAGACCCAGTACTTC. The full variable domain, its missing parts supplied by reference TRBV19 and TRBJ2-5, is DGGITQSPKYLFRKEGQNVTLSCEQNLNHDAMYWYRQDPGQGLRLIYYSQIVNDFQKGDIAEGYSVSREKKESFPLTVTSAQKNPTAFYLCASSITGWEQETQYFGPGTRLLVL.

J is TRBJ2-3 and V is TRBV5-1, with 8 bases identical to TRBD2. The CDR3 contains 15 residues. Per the germline V gene, CDR1 is SGHRS and CDR2 is YFSETQ. Trimming took 4 bases from V and 1 from J; bases not matched to a gene: 5. The chain's CDR3 is CASSQPTSGTDTQYF. Written as DNA, the CDR3 is TGCGCCAGCAGCCAACCGACTAGCGGCACAGATACGCAGTATTTT.

The chain uses TRBV4-1 and TRBJ2-1; unclear D gene. CDR1 MGHRA and CDR2 YSYEKL come from the germline V gene. The CDR3 covers 16 residues. V was trimmed by 5 bases and J by 5 bases, leaving 19 bases between them. The CDR3 region has the DNA TGCGCCAGCAGCGATCGCGACCAAGGACGGGACAATGAGCAGTTCTTC. Protein: CASSDRDQGRDNEQFF.

The CDR3 DNA sequence: TGTGCCAGCAGTGAAGCGGGGGGGACAGATTACACTCGTATCTACAATGAGCAGTTCTTC. Encoded protein: CASSEAGGTDYTRIYNEQFF. The rearrangement joins TRBV2 to TRBJ2-1; perhaps D is TRBD1 or TRBD2 (7 bases each). The V gene lost 0 bases and the J gene lost 3 bases, with 24 bases spanning the gap. This CDR3 has 20 residues. Per germline, CDR1 SNHLY and CDR2 FYNNEI.

The rearrangement uses TRBV9 and TRBJ2-2; D gene ambiguous. Germline values: CDR1 SGDLS, CDR2 YYNGEE. V dropped 4 bases and J dropped 1 base, with 5 bases sitting between them. The CDR3 runs 13 residues. The CDR3 DNA reads TGTGCCAGCAGCCCCCGGAACACCGGGGAGCTGTTTTTT. Its protein is CASSPRNTGELFF.

The chain recombines TRBV27 with TRBJ2-7; D gene uncertain. V was clipped by 3 bases and J by 2 bases, with 14 bases between them. The CDR3 runs 15 residues. Germline-derived CDR1 and CDR2 are MNHEY and SMNVEV (reference sequence). DNA for the CDR3: TGTGCCAGCAGTTTGGCGCTCGCTAGTACCTACGAGCAGTACTTC. Translation: CASSLALASTYEQYF.